Below, 32 T cell receptor beta chains from the same sample are listed, as sequenced in a study of T cells in Graves' hyperthyroidism and ophthalmopathy. What was amplified from RNA transcripts were TCR beta CDR3 regions. TCR CDR3 regions were first amplified by RT-PCR with HTBI primers. From the multiplex PCR reads, TCRdb called clonotypes with MiXCR, one entry per CDR3 protein. The data show 150,000 to 200,000 distinct CDR3 sequences, about a sixth seen once. The sequenced material came from blood. These receptors were taken from a woman aged 45-60 years with Graves' hyperthyroidism.

The chain links TRBV7-9 to TRBJ2-1; 11 bases line up with TRBD2. V lost 5 bases to trimming and J lost 9 bases; unmatched junction nucleotides: 9. The CDR3 has 15 residues. Germline V gene data show CDR1 as SEHNR and CDR2 as FQNEAQ (reference sequence). The CDR3 reads CASSQNGLAGFEQFF. CDR3 in DNA: TGTGCCAGCAGCCAAAACGGACTAGCGGGTTTTGAGCAGTTCTTC.

This clonotype was counted many times. This chain links TRBV6-1 with TRBJ1-1, with 8 positions matching TRBD1. CDR1 MNHNS and CDR2 SASEGT come from the germline V gene. The V segment lost 4 bases and the J segment 6 bases; nucleotides outside the gene matches: 7. This CDR3 has 14 residues. The CDR3 region has the DNA TGTGCCAGCAGTGCCGGACAGGGTCGGTCTGAAGCTTTCTTT. This gives the protein CASSAGQGRSEAFF.

The J gene is TRBJ1-2, the V gene TRBV6-4; no reliable D call. The germline V gene has CDR1 MRHNA and CDR2 SNTAGT. V was pared by 6 bases and J by 1 base, with 15 bases between. The CDR3 loop spans 15 amino acids. The CDR3 sequence is CASSNQRGGNYGYTF. DNA of the CDR3: TGTGCCAGCAGCAACCAGCGGGGTGGTAACTATGGCTACACCTTC.

This clonotype showed up many times. J is TRBJ1-2 and V is TRBV5-1; D possibly corresponds to TRBD1 (6 bases). Trimming took off 7 bases at V and 6 bases at J, with 16 bases between the two ends. The CDR3 has 13 residues. In germline, CDR1 is SGHRS, CDR2 YFSETQ. CDR3 nucleotide sequence: TGCGCCAGCGGGGGGGGACAATTGGATGGCTACACCTTC. Translated: CASGGGQLDGYTF. Using reference TRBV5-1 and TRBJ1-2 for the parts outside the CDR3, the full variable domain is KAGVTQTPRYLIKTRGQQVTLSCSPISGHRSVSWYQQTPGQGLQFLFEYFSETQRNKGNFPGRFSGRQFSNSRSEMNVSTLELGDSALYLCASGGGQLDGYTFGSGTRLTVV.

This chain connects TRBV28 to TRBJ2-7; 7 nucleotides match TRBD1. V lost 2 bases, J lost 6 bases, and 13 bases stayed unmatched. CDR1 and CDR2 from the germline V gene are MDHEN and SYDVKM. CDR3 length: 16 residues. CDR3 sequence: CASSLRGGSGGFEQYF. Here the CDR3 DNA reads TGTGCCAGCAGTTTAAGAGGCGGGTCAGGGGGTTTCGAGCAGTACTTC.

This clonotype was counted at least ten times. This chain links TRBV28 with TRBJ1-2; a weak D match, TRBD1 (5 bases). V gave up 7 bases and J gave up 6 bases, with 21 bases separating them. Germline lookup yields CDR1 MDHEN and CDR2 SYDVKM. This CDR3 has 15 amino acids. CDR3 coding DNA: TGTGCCAGCACGGGAGGGGCCGAAGGCTTAGATGGCTACACCTTC. This codes for CASTGGAEGLDGYTF.

This clonotype was picked up many times. This rearrangement joins TRBV15 to TRBJ1-2; D remains ambiguous. The CDR3 runs to 12 residues. With 7 bases removed from V and 0 bases from J, the gap between germline ends came to 6 bases. Germline-derived CDR1 and CDR2 are LNHNV and YYDKDF (reference sequence). This CDR3 reads CATKGPNYGYTF. In DNA form, the CDR3 reads TGTGCCACCAAGGGTCCTAACTATGGCTACACCTTC.

This clonotype was recorded at least ten times. V and J are TRBV29-1 and TRBJ2-3, with 12 nucleotides matching TRBD2. After removal of 5 bases from V and 3 bases from J, the junction contained 6 bases not matched to a gene. Germline-derived CDR1 and CDR2 are SQVTM and ANQGSEA. The CDR3 extends over 15 amino acids. The CDR3: CSVSPTSGGTDTQYF. The CDR3 region has the DNA TGCAGCGTTTCACCTACTAGCGGGGGGACAGATACGCAGTATTTT.

In this sample, this clonotype turned up many times. J is TRBJ2-5 and V is TRBV28; 7 positions match TRBD1. The CDR3 spans 15 residues. CDR1 MDHEN and CDR2 SYDVKM come from the germline V gene. Trimming cost V 5 bases and J 1 base; bases outside gene matches: 7. The DNA of the CDR3 is TGTGCCAGCAGTCTGATGGGGACAGCCCAAGAGACCCAGTACTTC. Its protein is CASSLMGTAQETQYF. Full variable domain (missing parts from reference TRBV28 and TRBJ2-5): DVKVTQSSRYLVKRTGEKVFLECVQDMDHENMFWYRQDPGLGLRLIYFSYDVKMKEKGDIPEGYSVSREKKERFSLILESASTNQTSMYLCASSLMGTAQETQYFGPGTRLLVL.

The V call is TRBV19, the J call TRBJ1-5, with TRBD1 matching 10 bases. The CDR3 is 16 amino acids. V lost 3 bases to trimming and J lost 3 bases; unmatched junction nucleotides: 5. From germline, CDR1 is LNHDA and CDR2 SQIVND (reference sequence). In DNA form, the CDR3 reads TGTGCCAGTAGTATGGGACAGGGGACCTACAATCAGCCCCAGCATTTT. It encodes CASSMGQGTYNQPQHF.

This clonotype was counted at least ten times. The rearrangement links TRBV2 to TRBJ1-1; D unclear. In germline, CDR1 is SNHLY, CDR2 FYNNEI. This CDR3 is built from 14 residues. V was cut by 6 bases and J by 2 bases, with 13 bases left in between. The CDR3 region is CASSGEVPNTEAFF. CDR3 DNA: TGTGCCAGCAGCGGCGAAGTTCCCAACACTGAAGCTTTCTTT. The entire variable domain, with the rest obtained from reference TRBV2 and TRBJ1-1, is as follows: EPEVTQTPSHQVTQMGQEVILRCVPISNHLYFYWYRQILGQKVEFLVSFYNNEISEKSEIFDDQFSVERPDGSNFTLKIRSTKLEDSAMYFCASSGEVPNTEAFFGQGTRLTVV.

As concerns this clonotype: The conserved phenylalanine or tryptophan normally closing the CDR3 is absent here, so this likely arose from a read error. V is TRBV20-1 and J is TRBJ1-1, with TRBD1 matching over 10 bases. The CDR3 has 14 amino acids. Germline trimming cut 2 bases from V and 7 bases from J; bases unmatched to any gene: 7. Germline V gives CDR1 DFQATT, CDR2 SNEGSKA (reference sequence). The CDR3 coding sequence is TGCAGTGCTAGAAGGGACAGGGGCCTCAATGAAGCTTTCCTT. The encoded protein is CSARRDRGLNEAFL.

This clonotype was seen at least ten times. The chain carries TRBV5-8 and TRBJ2-1; D unclear. The CDR3 is 15 residues long. Germline CDR1 SGHTS, CDR2 YDEGEE. The V and J ends lost 2 bases and 5 bases respectively, with 14 bases between them. CDR3 DNA: TGTGCCAGCAGCTTTGCCTTAAGGGCCCACAATGAGCAGTTCTTC. As protein: CASSFALRAHNEQFF.

This clonotype showed up many times. The chain joins TRBV6-1 to TRBJ2-7; 8 nucleotides line up with TRBD2. The CDR3 loop spans 13 amino acids. The ends lost 7 bases at V and 4 bases at J; junction bases unmatched: 6. Looked up from germline, CDR1 is MNHNS and CDR2 is SASEGT. The chain's CDR3 is CASTPSGLYEQYF. The DNA for the CDR3 is TGTGCCAGCACCCCTAGCGGGTTATACGAGCAGTACTTC.

This clonotype has just a few counts. V usage is TRBV5-1 and J usage is TRBJ1-2, with 8 bases aligning to TRBD1. This CDR3 spans 14 amino acids. The junction had 7 bases not matched to a gene; V was cut back by 1 base and J by 8 bases. Germline CDR1 and CDR2: SGHRS and YFSETQ. The CDR3 region is CASSLSDRVGGYTF. The CDR3 DNA follows: TGCGCCAGCAGCTTGTCGGACAGGGTAGGCGGCTACACCTTC.

This clonotype has only one observation. One base away lies a much larger clone, so this may be a sequencing read error. Likely a read error: the CDR3 ends without its conserved phenylalanine or tryptophan. The chain carries TRBV28 and TRBJ2-7; either TRBD1 or TRBD2 may fit D (6 bases each). The ends were cut back, 10 bases at V and 0 bases at J, with 16 bases in the middle. CDR3 length equals 14 residues. Germline CDR1 and CDR2: MDHEN and SYDVKM. CDR3: CATNSGGPSYEQYS. The DNA for the CDR3 is TGTGCCACCAACTCTGGGGGGCCCTCCTACGAGCAGTACTCC.

This clonotype was detected many times. The gene calls are TRBV7-9 and TRBJ1-4; D is undetermined. This CDR3 has 16 amino acids. Trimming cost V 4 bases and J 0 bases, with 12 bases left between them. Germline V CDR1 and CDR2: SEHNR, FQNEAQ (reference sequence). The CDR3 sequence: CASSSEQSPTNEKLFF. The CDR3 DNA follows: TGTGCCAGCAGCTCCGAACAGTCACCAACTAATGAAAAACTGTTTTTT.

This clonotype has just a few counts. The chain joins TRBV13 to TRBJ2-3, with a possible D match to TRBD2 (6 bases). CDR3 length: 17 amino acids. Trimming left V 4 bases short and J 3 bases short, with 20 bases between. Germline CDR1 and CDR2: PRHDT and FYEKMQ (reference sequence). The CDR3 protein is CASSSYLASGGTDTQYF. DNA of the CDR3: TGTGCCAGCAGCTCTTATCTGGCCTCCGGGGGAACAGATACGCAGTATTTT.

This clonotype was counted many times. Here the CDR3 DNA reads TGCAGTGCTAGAGCCCCTTACTCCGGACTAGGGGGGGTGGAGACCCAGTACTTC. This codes for CSARAPYSGLGGVETQYF. The chain has TRBV20-1 and TRBJ2-5, with D possibly matching TRBD2 (7 bases). This CDR3 region has 18 residues. V gave up 1 base and J gave up 5 bases, with 26 bases separating them. Germline CDR1 DFQATT, CDR2 SNEGSKA (reference sequence).

This clonotype was detected many times. This chain connects TRBV6-1 to TRBJ2-7; TRBD1 matches 12 bases. Trimming took 6 bases from V and 5 from J; bases not matched to a gene: 8. The CDR3 consists of 15 residues. The germline CDR1 and CDR2 sequences are MNHNS and SASEGT. The CDR3 sequence is CASRYPGQGAHEQYF. The CDR3 DNA reads TGTGCCAGCAGATATCCGGGACAGGGGGCCCACGAGCAGTACTTC.

This clonotype was seen a handful of times. One base away lies a much larger clone, so this may be a sequencing read error. The rearrangement joins TRBV5-1 to TRBJ1-1, with TRBD1 as a possible D gene (5 bases). CDR3 length equals 14 residues. Germline V gene sequence: CDR1 SGHRS, CDR2 YFSETQ. The CDR3 DNA reads as TGCGCCAGCAGCTTGTATCAGGGCGTCACTGGAGCTTTCTTT. It translates to CASSLYQGVTGAFF.

At least ten counts were recorded for this clonotype. This chain connects TRBV7-9 to TRBJ1-3; D might be TRBD1 (6 bases). Germline assignment: CDR1 SEHNR and CDR2 FQNEAQ (reference sequence). The CDR3 extends over 14 amino acids. V lost 5 bases and J 1 base, leaving 9 bases between the germline ends. The CDR3 nucleotides read TGTGCCAGCAGCATACAGGGTTCTGGAAACACCATATATTTT. It specifies CASSIQGSGNTIYF.

The V gene is TRBV12-3 or TRBV12-4, the J gene TRBJ1-3; D gene unclear. CDR3 length equals 14 residues. Trimming pared 7 bases from V and 3 bases from J, leaving 13 bases between. The CDR3 region is CASTLGVGGNTIYF. DNA of the CDR3: TGTGCCAGCACCCTGGGCGTGGGTGGAAACACCATATATTTT.

This clonotype was seen at least ten times. This rearrangement joins TRBV7-2 to TRBJ2-7; 9 bases agree with TRBD2. Per germline, CDR1 SGHTA and CDR2 FQGNSA. There are 18 residues in the CDR3. V dropped 3 bases and J dropped 3; count of bases not matched to a gene: 15. The CDR3 region is CASSFQGGGGAFYYEQYF. In DNA, the CDR3 is TGTGCCAGCAGCTTTCAAGGCGGCGGGGGGGCCTTTTACTACGAGCAGTACTTC.

This clonotype has a count of ten or more. The rearrangement links TRBV12-3 or TRBV12-4 to TRBJ1-6; TRBD1 matches at 8 bases. The CDR3 has 14 amino acids. Trimming cost V 6 bases and J 11 bases; bases outside gene matches: 9. The CDR3 sequence is CASRISGGEAPLHF. The CDR3 DNA follows: TGTGCCAGCAGGATTTCAGGGGGCGAAGCACCCCTCCACTTT.

At least ten counts were recorded for this clonotype. J is TRBJ1-2 and V is TRBV9; D not resolved. Germline V gives CDR1 SGDLS, CDR2 YYNGEE. The CDR3 covers 13 residues. Trimming left V 5 bases short and J 6 bases short, with 14 bases between. The CDR3: CASSVGRSDGYTF. The CDR3 region has the DNA TGTGCCAGCAGTGTCGGCCGTAGCGATGGCTACACCTTC.

Ten or more counts support this clonotype. The rearrangement links TRBV6-6 to TRBJ1-6; TRBD1 matches at 7 bases. The CDR3 loop spans 15 amino acids. V gave up 2 bases and J gave up 9 bases; unmatched junction bases: 7. Germline V lookup: CDR1 MNHNY, CDR2 SVGAGI (reference sequence). The CDR3 bases are TGTGCCAGCAGTTACGACAGGGTCCGGGGTTCACCCCTCCACTTT. Translating it yields CASSYDRVRGSPLHF.

The sample holds many counts of this clonotype. The genes are TRBV2 and TRBJ2-3; D is possibly TRBD1 (6 bases). V was clipped by 5 bases and J by 9 bases, with 15 bases between them. This CDR3 is 13 amino acids long. In germline, CDR1 is SNHLY, CDR2 FYNNEI. CDR3 sequence reads: CASSLSEDRTQYF. The CDR3 DNA reads as TGTGCCAGCAGTCTATCTGAGGACAGAACGCAGTATTTT.

This clonotype has at least ten counts. The V and J genes are TRBV28 and TRBJ2-2; D may be TRBD1 (5 bases). This CDR3 has 12 residues. Germline V CDR1 and CDR2: MDHEN, SYDVKM. The germline V and J ends were trimmed by 5 bases and 9 bases, with 10 bases remaining between them. The CDR3 region is CASSVRARELFF. CDR3 nucleotide sequence: TGTGCCAGCAGTGTCAGGGCGCGGGAGCTGTTTTTT.

The rearrangement joins TRBV6-1 to TRBJ2-1; D unclear. The CDR3 has 16 residues. Trimming stripped 6 bases from V and 4 bases from J, with 19 bases between. CDR1 and CDR2 from the germline V gene are MNHNS and SASEGT. CDR3: CASSPLLWEMYNEQFF. In DNA form, the CDR3 reads TGTGCCAGCAGCCCACTCCTCTGGGAAATGTACAATGAGCAGTTCTTC.

This clonotype has a count of ten or more. V gene TRBV20-1 combines with J gene TRBJ2-4; 12 bases match TRBD1. This CDR3 has 14 residues. V trimming: 4 bases; J trimming: 6 bases; junction bases outside the gene matches: 4. Germline CDR1 DFQATT, CDR2 SNEGSKA (reference sequence). CDR3 DNA: TGCAGTGCTACGGGACAGGGGGCGATAAACATTCAGTACTTC. As protein: CSATGQGAINIQYF.

The rearrangement joins TRBV19 to TRBJ1-5; tentatively, D is TRBD1 (5 bases). CDR3 size: 14 residues. The V end lost 8 bases, the J end lost 9 bases, and 20 bases lay between the germline ends. Germline V gives CDR1 LNHDA, CDR2 SQIVND (reference sequence). DNA for the CDR3: TGTGCCAGTTTAAGGGGCACAGAGGGCTGGCCCCAGCATTTT. Protein: CASLRGTEGWPQHF.